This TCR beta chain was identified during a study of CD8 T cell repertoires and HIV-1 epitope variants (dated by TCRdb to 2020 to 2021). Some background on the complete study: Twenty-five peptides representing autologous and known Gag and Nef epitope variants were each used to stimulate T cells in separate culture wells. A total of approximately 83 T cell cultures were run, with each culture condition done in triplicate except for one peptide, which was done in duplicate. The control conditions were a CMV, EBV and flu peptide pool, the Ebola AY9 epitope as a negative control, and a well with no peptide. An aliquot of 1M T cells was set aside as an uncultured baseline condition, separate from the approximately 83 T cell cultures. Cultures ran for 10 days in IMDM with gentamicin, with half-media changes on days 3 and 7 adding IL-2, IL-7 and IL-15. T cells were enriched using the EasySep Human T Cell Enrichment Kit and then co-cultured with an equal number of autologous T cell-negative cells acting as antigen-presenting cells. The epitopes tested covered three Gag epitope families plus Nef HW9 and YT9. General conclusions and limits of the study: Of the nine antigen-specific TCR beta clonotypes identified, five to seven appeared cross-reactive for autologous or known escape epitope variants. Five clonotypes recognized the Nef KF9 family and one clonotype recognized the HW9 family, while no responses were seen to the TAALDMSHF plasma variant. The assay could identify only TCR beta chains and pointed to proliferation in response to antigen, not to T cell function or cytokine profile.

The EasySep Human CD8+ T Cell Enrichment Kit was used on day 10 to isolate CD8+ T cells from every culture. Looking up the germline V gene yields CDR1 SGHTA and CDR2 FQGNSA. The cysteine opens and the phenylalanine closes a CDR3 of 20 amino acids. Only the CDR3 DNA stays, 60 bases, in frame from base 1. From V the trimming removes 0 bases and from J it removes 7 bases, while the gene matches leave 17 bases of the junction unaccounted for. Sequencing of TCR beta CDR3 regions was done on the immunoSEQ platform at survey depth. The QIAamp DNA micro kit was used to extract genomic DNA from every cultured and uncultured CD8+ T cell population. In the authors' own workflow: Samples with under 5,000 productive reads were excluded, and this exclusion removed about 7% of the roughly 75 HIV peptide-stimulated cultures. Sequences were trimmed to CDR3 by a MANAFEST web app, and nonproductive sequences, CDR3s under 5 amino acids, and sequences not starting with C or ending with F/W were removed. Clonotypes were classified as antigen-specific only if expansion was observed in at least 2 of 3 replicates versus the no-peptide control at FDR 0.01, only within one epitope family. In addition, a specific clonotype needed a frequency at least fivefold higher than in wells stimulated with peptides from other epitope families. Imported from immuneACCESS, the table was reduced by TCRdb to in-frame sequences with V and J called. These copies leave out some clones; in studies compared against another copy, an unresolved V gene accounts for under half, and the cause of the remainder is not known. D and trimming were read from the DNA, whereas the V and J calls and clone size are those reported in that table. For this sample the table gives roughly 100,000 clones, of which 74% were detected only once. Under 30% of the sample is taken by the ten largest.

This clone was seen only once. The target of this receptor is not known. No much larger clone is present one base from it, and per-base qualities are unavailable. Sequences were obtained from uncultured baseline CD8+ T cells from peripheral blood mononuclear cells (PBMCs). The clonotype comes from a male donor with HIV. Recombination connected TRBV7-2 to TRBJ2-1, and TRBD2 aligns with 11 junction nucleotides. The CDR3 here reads CASSLAAGQGSGRAENEQFF. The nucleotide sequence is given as TGTGCCAGCAGCTTAGCCGCCGGTCAGGGTAGCGGGAGGGCCGAGAATGAGCAGTTCTTC.